The rows below give T cell receptor beta chains drawn from one sample of a study of patients and donors after allogeneic stem cell transplantation. From the RT-PCR reads, TCRdb called clonotypes with MiXCR, one entry per CDR3 protein. The data hold 900,000 to 1,000,000 distinct CDR3 sequences, with more than 15% observed a single time. Sequences were obtained from blood, either unsorted or a sorted T cell fraction (not recorded which). These receptors were obtained from a human donor who was either an allogeneic HSCT recipient or a stem cell or donor lymphocyte infusion donor (not recorded which). It is not recorded whose cells these are; they may come from a transplant donor. Each CDR3 is given with its conserved first and last residue.

CDR3 protein | CDR3 length | V gene
CSALAGAFHTDTQYF | 15 | TRBV20-1
CATSLRQGSRDEQFF | 15 | TRBV12-3/TRBV12-4
CSARDMVLGTDTQYF | 15 | TRBV20-1
CASSPRGRAYGYTF | 14 | TRBV7-3
CASSLGGGRYTGELFF | 16 | TRBV11-3
CASSTRTGGGYGYTF | 15 | TRBV5-1
CASSQHDRQEGLGYTF | 16 | TRBV5-1
CASSLDAGVFSGNTIYF | 17 | TRBV12-3/TRBV12-4
CASSVTPSPGTGTYEQYF | 18 | TRBV9
CSVEGLNTEAFF | 12 | TRBV29-1
CSAQNRVGGNQPQHF | 15 | TRBV20-1
CSASGFNEQYF | 11 | TRBV20-1
CSVPNVREGRFDEQLF | 16 | TRBV29-1
CSARSVGDLNQPQHF | 15 | TRBV20-1
CASSQDASGRSDTQYF | 16 | TRBV4-2
CASSYSVRAGSQPQHF | 16 | TRBV6-2/TRBV6-3
CASSRVLGGEGYGELFF | 17 | TRBV28
CASSVERGGRDNEQFF | 16 | TRBV9
CASRGDRGLNEQFF | 14 | TRBV12-3/TRBV12-4
CASSQEGQGDEAFF | 14 | TRBV4-2
CASSPREFGDTQYF | 14 | TRBV7-3
CASSKEAGRDGVEQFF | 16 | TRBV21-1
CASSLVGSGGYTDTQYF | 17 | TRBV5-1
CSARDTAYGYTF | 12 | TRBV20-1
CASSDGSKNTEAFF | 14 | TRBV6-1
CASSQVIRRENEKLFF | 16 | TRBV4-1
CATRGSGGTDTQYF | 14 | TRBV10-3
CASSQDSGGRAETQYF | 16 | TRBV4-2
CASTQGPLASNEQFF | 15 | TRBV12-3/TRBV12-4
CSVTRALFYEQYF | 13 | TRBV29-1
CASKFISYEQYF | 12 | TRBV2
CASSPVGGVNTEAFF | 15 | TRBV6-1
CASSLASGANSPLHF | 15 | TRBV7-2
CATSDPGQGTNEKLFF | 16 | TRBV24-1
CASSPTQKFGTHTEAFF | 17 | TRBV7-9
CASRGQEPGYNEQFF | 15 | TRBV5-1
CAWSLPRFAETQYF | 14 | TRBV30
CSARSSRRAYNEQFF | 15 | TRBV20-1
CASSSAGQGMDEQYF | 15 | TRBV11-3
CASSTGRDRGSETQYF | 16 | TRBV5-4
CASSAPTGAGNTIYF | 15 | TRBV4-1
CSARLLLTSSYNEQFF | 16 | TRBV20-1